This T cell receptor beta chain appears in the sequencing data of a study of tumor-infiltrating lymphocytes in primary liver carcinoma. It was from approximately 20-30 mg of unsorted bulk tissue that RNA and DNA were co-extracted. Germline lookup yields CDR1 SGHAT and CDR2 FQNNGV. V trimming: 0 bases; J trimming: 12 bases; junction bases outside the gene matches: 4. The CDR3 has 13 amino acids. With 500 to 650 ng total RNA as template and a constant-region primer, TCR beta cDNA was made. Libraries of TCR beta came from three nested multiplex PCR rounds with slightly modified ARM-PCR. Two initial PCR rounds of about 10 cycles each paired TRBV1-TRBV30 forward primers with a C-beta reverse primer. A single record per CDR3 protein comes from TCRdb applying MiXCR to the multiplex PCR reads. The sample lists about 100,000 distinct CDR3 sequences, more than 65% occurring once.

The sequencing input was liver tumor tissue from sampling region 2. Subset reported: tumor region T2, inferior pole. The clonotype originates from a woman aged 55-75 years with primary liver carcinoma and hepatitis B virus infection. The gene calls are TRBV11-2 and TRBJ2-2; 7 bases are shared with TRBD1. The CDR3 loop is CASSLDTRGKLFF. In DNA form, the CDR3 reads TGTGCCAGCAGCTTAGACACCAGGGGGAAGCTGTTTTTT.